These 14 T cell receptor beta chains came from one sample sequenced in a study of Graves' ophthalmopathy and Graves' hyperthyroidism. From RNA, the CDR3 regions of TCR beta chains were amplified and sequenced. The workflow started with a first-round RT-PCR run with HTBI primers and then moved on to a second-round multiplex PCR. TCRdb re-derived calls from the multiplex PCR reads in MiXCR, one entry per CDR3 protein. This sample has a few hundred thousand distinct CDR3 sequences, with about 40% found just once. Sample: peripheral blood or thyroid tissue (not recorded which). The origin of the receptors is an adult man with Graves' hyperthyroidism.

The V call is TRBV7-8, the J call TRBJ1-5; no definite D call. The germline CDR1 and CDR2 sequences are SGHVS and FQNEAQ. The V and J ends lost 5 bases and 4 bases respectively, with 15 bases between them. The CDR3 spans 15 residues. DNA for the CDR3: TGTGCCAGCAGCGCCGGACGGATCTTGAATCAGCCCCAGCATTTT. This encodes CASSAGRILNQPQHF. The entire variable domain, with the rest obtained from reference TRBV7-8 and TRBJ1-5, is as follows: GAGVSQSPRYKVAKRGQDVALRCDPISGHVSLFWYQQALGQGPEFLTYFQNEAQLDKSGLPSDRFFAERPEGSVSTLKIQRTQQEDSAVYLCASSAGRILNQPQHFGDGTRLSIL.

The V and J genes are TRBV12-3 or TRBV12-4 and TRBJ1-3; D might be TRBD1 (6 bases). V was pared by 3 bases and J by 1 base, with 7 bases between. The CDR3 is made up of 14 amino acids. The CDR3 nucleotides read TGTGCCAGCAGTTTGGGGGCGTCTGGAAACACCATATATTTT. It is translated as CASSLGASGNTIYF.

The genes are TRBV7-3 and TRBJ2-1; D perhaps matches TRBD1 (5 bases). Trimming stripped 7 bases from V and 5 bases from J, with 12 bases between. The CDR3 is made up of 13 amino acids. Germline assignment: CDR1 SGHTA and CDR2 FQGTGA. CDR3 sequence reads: CASTPGLNNEQFF. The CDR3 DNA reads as TGTGCCAGCACCCCAGGGCTAAACAATGAGCAGTTCTTC.

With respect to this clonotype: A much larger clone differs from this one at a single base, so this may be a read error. The CDR3 protein is CASSFPGDNSPHHF. DNA for the CDR3: TGTGCCAGCAGCTTTCCCGGGGACAATTCACCCCACCACTTT. The J gene is TRBJ1-6, the V gene TRBV7-9, with a tentative D call TRBD1 (6 bases). The length of the CDR3 is 14 residues. Per the germline V gene, CDR1 is SEHNR and CDR2 is FQNEAQ (reference sequence).

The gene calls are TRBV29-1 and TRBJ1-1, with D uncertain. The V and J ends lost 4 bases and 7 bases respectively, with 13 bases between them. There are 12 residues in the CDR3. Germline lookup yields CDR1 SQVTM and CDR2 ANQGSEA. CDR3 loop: CSVGSPTNEAFF. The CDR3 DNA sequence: TGCAGCGTTGGCAGCCCAACTAATGAAGCTTTCTTT.

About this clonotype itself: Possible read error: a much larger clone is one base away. For the CDR3, the DNA is TGCAACGTTCTAGCGGGAGCAAGGGAGACCCAGTACTTC. This gives the protein CNVLAGARETQYF. J is TRBJ2-5 and V is TRBV29-1; the match to TRBD2 covers 10 bases. The V gene's germline CDR1 is SQVTM and CDR2 ANQGSEA. The CDR3 runs to 13 residues.

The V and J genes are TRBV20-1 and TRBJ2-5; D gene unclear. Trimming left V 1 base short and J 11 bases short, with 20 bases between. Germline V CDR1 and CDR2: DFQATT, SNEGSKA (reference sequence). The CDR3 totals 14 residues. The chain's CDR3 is CSARGPPAVDTQYF. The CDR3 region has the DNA TGCAGTGCTAGAGGACCCCCGGCGGTAGATACGCAGTACTTC.

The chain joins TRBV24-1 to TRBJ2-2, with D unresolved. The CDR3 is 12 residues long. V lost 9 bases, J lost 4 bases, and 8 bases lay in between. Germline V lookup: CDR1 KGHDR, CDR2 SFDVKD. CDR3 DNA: TGTGCCACCGACACCAGCACCGGGGAGCTGTTTTTT. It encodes CATDTSTGELFF.

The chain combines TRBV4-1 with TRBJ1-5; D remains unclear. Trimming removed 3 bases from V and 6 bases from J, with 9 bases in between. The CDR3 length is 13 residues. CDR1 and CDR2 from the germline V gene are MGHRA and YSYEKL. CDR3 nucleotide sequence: TGCGCCAGCAGCCAGGCCACGGGTCAGCCCCAGCATTTT. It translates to CASSQATGQPQHF.

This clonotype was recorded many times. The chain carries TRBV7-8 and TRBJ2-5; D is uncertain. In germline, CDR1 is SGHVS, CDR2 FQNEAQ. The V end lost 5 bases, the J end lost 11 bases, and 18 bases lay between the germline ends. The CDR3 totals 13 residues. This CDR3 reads CASSPDPPNPQYF. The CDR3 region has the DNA TGTGCCAGCAGCCCCGACCCCCCGAACCCGCAGTACTTC.

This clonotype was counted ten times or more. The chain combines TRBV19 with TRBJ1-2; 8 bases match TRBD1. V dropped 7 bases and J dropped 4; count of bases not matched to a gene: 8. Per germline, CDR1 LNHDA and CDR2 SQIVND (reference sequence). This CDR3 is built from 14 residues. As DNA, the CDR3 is TGTGCCAGTAAAGGCGACAGGGGCCGCTATGGCTACACCTTC. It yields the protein CASKGDRGRYGYTF.

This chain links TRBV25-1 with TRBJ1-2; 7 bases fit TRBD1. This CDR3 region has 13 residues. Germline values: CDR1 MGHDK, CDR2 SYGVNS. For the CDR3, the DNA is TGTGCTCTCATCTTACAGGGGAACTATGGCTACACCTTC. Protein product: CALILQGNYGYTF.

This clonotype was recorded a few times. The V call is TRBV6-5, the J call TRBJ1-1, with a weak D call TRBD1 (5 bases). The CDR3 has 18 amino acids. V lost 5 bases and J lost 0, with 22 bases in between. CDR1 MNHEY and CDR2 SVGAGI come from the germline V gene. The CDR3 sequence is CASSETAAGLGMNTEAFF. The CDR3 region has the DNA TGTGCCAGCAGTGAAACTGCGGCAGGGTTAGGGATGAACACTGAAGCTTTCTTT.

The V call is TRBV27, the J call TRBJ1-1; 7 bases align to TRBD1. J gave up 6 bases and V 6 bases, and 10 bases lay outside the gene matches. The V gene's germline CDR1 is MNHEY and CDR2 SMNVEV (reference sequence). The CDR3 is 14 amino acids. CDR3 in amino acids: CASSTRQGIAEAFF. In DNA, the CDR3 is TGTGCCAGCAGCACCCGACAGGGAATTGCTGAAGCTTTCTTT.